The T cell receptor (beta chain) under discussion was sequenced for a study of OX40 agonist ivuxolimab in advanced cancers. Study information: Hepatocellular carcinoma, melanoma, renal cell or head and neck cancer affected the dose-escalation patients.

Study conclusions and caveats: Averaged across samples, CD8+ T cells carried more expanded clones than CD4+ did.

There are 15 residues in the CDR3. Germline CDR1 SGHTA, CDR2 FQGNSA. Trimming removed 5 bases at V and 4 bases at J, with 14 bases between. In regard to this clone: Antigen specificity is unknown.

Method: immunoSEQ multiplex PCR; TCRdb's copy keeps in-frame clones and lacks some. Of approximately 79,000 clones detected, 85% appear once; the ten largest clones hold less than 4%. The chain uses TRBV7-2 and TRBJ1-4; tentatively, D is TRBD1 (6 bases). The source material was CD4+ or CD8+ T cells sorted from blood, sampled in a trial of the OX40 agonist ivuxolimab. The sequence derives from an adult with an advanced solid tumor such as melanoma, head and neck, liver or kidney cancer. Here the CDR3 DNA reads TGTGCCAGCAGCGCCGCCGGGACACGTAATGAAAAACTGTTTTTT. Translation gives CASSAAGTRNEKLFF. Filled out from reference TRBV7-2 and TRBJ1-4, the complete variable domain reads GAGVSQSPSNKVTEKGKDVELRCDPISGHTALYWYRQSLGQGLEFLIYFQGNSAPDKSGLPSDRFSAERTGGSVSTLTIQRTQQEDSAVYLCASSAAGTRNEKLFFGSGTQLSVL.